The clone carrying this TCR beta chain was observed once. Original processing methods: Nucleated cell counts were estimated from reference gene primer amplification. TCRdb's copy holds only in-frame clones and misses some; the assay was immunoSEQ multiplex PCR. V, J and clone size are taken as reported in that table, and D and trimming were inferred from the DNA itself. The sample yields approximately 110,000 clones, more than 60% seen once. The sample is drawn from a study of blood T cell repertoires in COVID-19. Across the study: COVID-19 samples from acute and convalescent phases originated in the United States, Italy and Spain. Nucleic acid was either cDNA or gDNA, and it came from T cells, B-cell-depleted T cells, or PBMCs.

This CDR3 contains 14 residues. The V gene end was trimmed by 4 bases and the J gene end by 5 bases; junction bases not matched to a gene: 3. Germline lookup yields CDR1 SNHLY and CDR2 FYNNEI. This chain connects TRBV2 to TRBJ2-5, with 11 bases aligning to TRBD2. Sequencing was performed on peripheral blood. The source of this sequence is an older man with active or convalescent COVID-19. CDR3: CASSGLAGGETQYF. CDR3 nucleotide sequence: TGTGCCAGCAGTGGCCTAGCGGGGGGTGAGACCCAGTACTTC.